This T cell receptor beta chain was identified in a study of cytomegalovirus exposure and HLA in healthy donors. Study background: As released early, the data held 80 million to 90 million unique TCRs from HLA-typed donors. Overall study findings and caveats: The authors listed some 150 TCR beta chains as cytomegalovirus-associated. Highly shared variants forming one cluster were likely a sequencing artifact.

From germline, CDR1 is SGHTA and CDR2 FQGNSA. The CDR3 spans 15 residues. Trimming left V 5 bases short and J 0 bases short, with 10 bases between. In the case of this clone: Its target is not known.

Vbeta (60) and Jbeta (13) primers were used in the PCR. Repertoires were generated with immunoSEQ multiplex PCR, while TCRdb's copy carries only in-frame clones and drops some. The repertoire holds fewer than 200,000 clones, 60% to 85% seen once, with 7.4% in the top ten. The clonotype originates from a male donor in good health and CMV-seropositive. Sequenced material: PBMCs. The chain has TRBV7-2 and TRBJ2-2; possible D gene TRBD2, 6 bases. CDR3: CASSRWGANTGELFF. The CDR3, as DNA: TGTGCCAGCAGCCGCTGGGGGGCGAACACCGGGGAGCTGTTTTTT. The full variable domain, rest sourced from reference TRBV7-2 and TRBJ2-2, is GAGVSQSPSNKVTEKGKDVELRCDPISGHTALYWYRQSLGQGLEFLIYFQGNSAPDKSGLPSDRFSAERTGGSVSTLTIQRTQQEDSAVYLCASSRWGANTGELFFGEGSRLTVL.